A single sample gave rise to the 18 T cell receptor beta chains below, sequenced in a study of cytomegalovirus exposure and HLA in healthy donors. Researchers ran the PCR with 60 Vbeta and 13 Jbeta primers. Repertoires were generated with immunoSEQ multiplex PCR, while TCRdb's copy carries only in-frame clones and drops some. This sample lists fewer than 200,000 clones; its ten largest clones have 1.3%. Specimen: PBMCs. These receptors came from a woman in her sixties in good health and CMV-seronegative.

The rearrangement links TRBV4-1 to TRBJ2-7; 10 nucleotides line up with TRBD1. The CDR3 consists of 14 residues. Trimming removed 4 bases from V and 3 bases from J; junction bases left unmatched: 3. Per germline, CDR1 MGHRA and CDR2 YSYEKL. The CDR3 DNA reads TGCGCCAGCAGCCCGGGACAGGGGATCTACGAGCAGTACTTC. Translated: CASSPGQGIYEQYF.

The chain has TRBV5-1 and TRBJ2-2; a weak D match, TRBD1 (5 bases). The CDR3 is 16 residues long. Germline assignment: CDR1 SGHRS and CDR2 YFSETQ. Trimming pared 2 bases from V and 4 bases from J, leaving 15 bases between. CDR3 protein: CASSLGQGVGTGELFF. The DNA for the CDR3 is TGCGCCAGCAGCTTAGGGCAGGGCGTAGGCACCGGGGAGCTGTTTTTT. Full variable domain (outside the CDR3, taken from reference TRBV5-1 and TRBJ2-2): KAGVTQTPRYLIKTRGQQVTLSCSPISGHRSVSWYQQTPGQGLQFLFEYFSETQRNKGNFPGRFSGRQFSNSRSEMNVSTLELGDSALYLCASSLGQGVGTGELFFGEGSRLTVL.

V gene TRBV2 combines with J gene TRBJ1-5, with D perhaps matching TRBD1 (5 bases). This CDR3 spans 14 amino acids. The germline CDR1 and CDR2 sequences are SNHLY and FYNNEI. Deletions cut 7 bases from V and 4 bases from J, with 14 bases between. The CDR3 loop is CASTYMGGNQPQHF. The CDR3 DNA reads TGTGCCAGCACTTATATGGGGGGGAATCAGCCCCAGCATTTT. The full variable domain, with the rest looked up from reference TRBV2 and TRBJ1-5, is EPEVTQTPSHQVTQMGQEVILRCVPISNHLYFYWYRQILGQKVEFLVSFYNNEISEKSEIFDDQFSVERPDGSNFTLKIRSTKLEDSAMYFCASTYMGGNQPQHFGDGTRLSIL.

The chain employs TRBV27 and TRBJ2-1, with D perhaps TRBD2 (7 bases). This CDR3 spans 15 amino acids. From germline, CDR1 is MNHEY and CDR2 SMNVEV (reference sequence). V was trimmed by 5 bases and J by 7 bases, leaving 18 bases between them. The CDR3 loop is CASSLLGGDSNEQFF. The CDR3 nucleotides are TGTGCCAGCAGTCTCCTAGGGGGGGATAGTAATGAGCAGTTCTTC.

CDR3 loop: CSVRLQGPYEQYF. Here the CDR3 DNA reads TGCAGCGTGCGTCTGCAGGGCCCCTACGAGCAGTACTTC. V and J are TRBV29-1 and TRBJ2-7; a weak D match, TRBD1 (5 bases). CDR1 and CDR2 from the germline V gene are SQVTM and ANQGSEA. The CDR3 contains 13 residues. Trimming shortened V by 6 bases and J by 2 bases, and 14 bases separated the two germline ends.

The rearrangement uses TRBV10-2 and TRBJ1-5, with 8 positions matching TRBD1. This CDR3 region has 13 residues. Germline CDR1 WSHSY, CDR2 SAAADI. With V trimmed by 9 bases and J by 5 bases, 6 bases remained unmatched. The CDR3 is CASGTGFYQPQHF. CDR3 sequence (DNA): TGCGCCAGTGGGACAGGCTTTTATCAGCCCCAGCATTTT.

The CDR3 loop reads CASSGQYDQPQHF. The DNA of the CDR3 is TGTGCCAGCTCAGGACAGTACGATCAGCCCCAGCATTTT. The chain carries TRBV18 and TRBJ1-5; D possibly corresponds to TRBD1 (6 bases). Germline CDR1 KGHSH, CDR2 LQKENI. Trimming stripped 5 bases from V and 5 bases from J, with 10 bases between. There are 13 residues in the CDR3.

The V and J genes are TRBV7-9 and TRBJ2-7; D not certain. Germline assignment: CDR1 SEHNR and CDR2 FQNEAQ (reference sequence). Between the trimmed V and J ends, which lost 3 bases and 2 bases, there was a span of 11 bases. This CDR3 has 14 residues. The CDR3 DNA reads TGTGCCAGCAGCTTTATTATGAGGCCCTACGAGCAGTACTTC. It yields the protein CASSFIMRPYEQYF.

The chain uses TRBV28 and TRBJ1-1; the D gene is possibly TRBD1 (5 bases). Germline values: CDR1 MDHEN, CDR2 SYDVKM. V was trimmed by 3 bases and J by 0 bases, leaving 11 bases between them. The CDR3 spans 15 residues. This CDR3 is CASSFSGGLNTEAFF. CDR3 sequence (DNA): TGTGCCAGCAGTTTCAGTGGGGGGTTGAACACTGAAGCTTTCTTT.

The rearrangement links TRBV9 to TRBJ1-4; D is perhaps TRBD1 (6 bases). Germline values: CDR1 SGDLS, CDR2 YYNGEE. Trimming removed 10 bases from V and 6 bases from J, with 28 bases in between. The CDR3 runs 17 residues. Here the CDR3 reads CAPGRAGEDSKHEKLFF. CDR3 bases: TGTGCCCCAGGCAGGGCAGGGGAAGACTCGAAGCATGAAAAACTGTTTTTT.

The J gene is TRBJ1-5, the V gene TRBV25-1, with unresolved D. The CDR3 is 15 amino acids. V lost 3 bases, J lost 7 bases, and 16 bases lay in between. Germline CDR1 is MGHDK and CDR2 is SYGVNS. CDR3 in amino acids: CASSDVRERGQPQHF. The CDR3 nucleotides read TGTGCCAGCAGTGATGTTAGGGAGAGAGGGCAGCCCCAGCATTTT.

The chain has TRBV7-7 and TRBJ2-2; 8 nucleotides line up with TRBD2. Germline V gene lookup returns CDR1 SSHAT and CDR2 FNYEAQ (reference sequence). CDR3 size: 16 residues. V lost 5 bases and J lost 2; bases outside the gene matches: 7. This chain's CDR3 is CASSPRAGGNTGELFF. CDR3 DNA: TGTGCCAGCAGCCCCAGGGCGGGAGGAAACACCGGGGAGCTGTTTTTT.

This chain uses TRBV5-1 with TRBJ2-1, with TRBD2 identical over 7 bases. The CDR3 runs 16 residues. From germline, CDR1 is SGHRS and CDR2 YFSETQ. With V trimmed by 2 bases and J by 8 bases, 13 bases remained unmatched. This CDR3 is CASSLRGRGVYDEQFF. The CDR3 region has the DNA TGCGCCAGCAGCTTAAGAGGACGGGGGGTGTACGATGAGCAGTTCTTC.

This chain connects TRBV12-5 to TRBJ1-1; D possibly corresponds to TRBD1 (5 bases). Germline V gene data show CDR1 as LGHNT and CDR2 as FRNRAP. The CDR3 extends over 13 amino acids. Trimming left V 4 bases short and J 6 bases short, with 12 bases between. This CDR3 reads CASGWSGKPEAFF. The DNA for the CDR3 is TGTGCTAGTGGTTGGTCAGGGAAACCTGAAGCTTTCTTT.

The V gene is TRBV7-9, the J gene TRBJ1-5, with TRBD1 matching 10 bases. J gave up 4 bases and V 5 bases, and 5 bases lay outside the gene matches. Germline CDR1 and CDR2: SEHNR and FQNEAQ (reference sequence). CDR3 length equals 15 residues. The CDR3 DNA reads TGTGCCAGCAGCCTAGGGACAGGGGTAAATCAGCCCCAGCATTTT. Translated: CASSLGTGVNQPQHF.

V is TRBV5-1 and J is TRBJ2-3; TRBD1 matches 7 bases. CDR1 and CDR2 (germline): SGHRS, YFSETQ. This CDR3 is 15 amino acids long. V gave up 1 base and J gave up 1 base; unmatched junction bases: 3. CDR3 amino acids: CASSLSDRGTDTQYF. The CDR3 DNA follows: TGCGCCAGCAGCTTGAGCGACAGGGGCACAGATACGCAGTATTTT.

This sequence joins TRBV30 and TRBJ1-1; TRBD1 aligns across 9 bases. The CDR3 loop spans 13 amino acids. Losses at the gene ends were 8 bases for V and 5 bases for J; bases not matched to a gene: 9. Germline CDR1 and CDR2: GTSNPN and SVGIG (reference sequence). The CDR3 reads CAGRDRAMTEAFF. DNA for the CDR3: TGTGCCGGCCGGGACAGGGCGATGACTGAAGCTTTCTTT.

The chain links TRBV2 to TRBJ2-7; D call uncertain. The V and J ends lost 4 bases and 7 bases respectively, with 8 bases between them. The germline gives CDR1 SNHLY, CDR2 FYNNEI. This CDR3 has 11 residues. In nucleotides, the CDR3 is TGTGCCAGCAGTGGGCGGATTGAGCAGTACTTC. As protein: CASSGRIEQYF.